Presented here are 29 T cell receptor beta chains from one specimen sequenced in a study of T-cell reconstitution after alpha-beta-depleted transplantation in children. During its preparation, the TCRbeta library received unique molecular identifiers. Via MiXCR, TCRdb re-called the PCR reads, giving one row per CDR3 protein. The top ten hold roughly 5% of the sample, which has fewer than 1 million distinct CDR3 sequences, approximately 15% seen once. The starting material was PBMCs, mostly from graft donor cells, obtained 360 days after TCRalphabeta/CD19-depleted stem cell transplant. The origin of the receptors is a male patient younger than 18 who had a stem cell transplant for acute lymphoblastic leukemia, so the T cells may come from the graft donor.

The chain recombines TRBV2 with TRBJ2-1, with TRBD1 matching 7 bases. Germline V CDR1 and CDR2: SNHLY, FYNNEI. This CDR3 has 14 residues. V was clipped by 3 bases and J by 2 bases; unmatched bases: 1. CDR3 sequence reads: CASSDGTAYNEQFF. DNA of the CDR3: TGTGCCAGCAGTGACGGGACAGCCTACAATGAGCAGTTCTTC.

This clonotype was detected only a few times. The chain couples TRBV4-1 to TRBJ2-3; possible D gene TRBD1, 6 bases. The V gene's germline CDR1 is MGHRA and CDR2 YSYEKL. This CDR3 comprises 16 residues. The V and J ends lost 0 bases and 4 bases respectively, with 14 bases between them. CDR3 coding DNA: TGCGCCAGCAGCCAAGATCCCAGGGGTATGCCAGATACGCAGTATTTT. This gives the protein CASSQDPRGMPDTQYF.

The V call is TRBV5-6, the J call TRBJ2-5; tentatively, D is TRBD2 (5 bases). The germline V gene encodes CDR1 SGHDT and CDR2 YYEEEE. The CDR3 length is 16 residues. The V end lost 0 bases, the J end lost 2 bases, and 14 bases lay between the germline ends. The CDR3 region has the DNA TGTGCCAGCAGCTTGGGGGTGGGAGTGGGACAAGAGACCCAGTACTTC. Protein: CASSLGVGVGQETQYF.

A few counts support this clonotype. The genes are TRBV29-1 and TRBJ2-7; 9 bases line up with TRBD1. Trimming at V came to 6 bases and at J to 2 bases, leaving 8 bases not matched to a gene. There are 14 residues in the CDR3. Germline values: CDR1 SQVTM, CDR2 ANQGSEA. The CDR3 bases are TGCAGCGTCAATCCGGGACAGGGACCCTACGAGCAGTACTTC. Translated, it gives CSVNPGQGPYEQYF.

The chain combines TRBV5-6 with TRBJ2-7; TRBD2 aligns across 10 bases. Germline V CDR1 and CDR2: SGHDT, YYEEEE. This CDR3 comprises 15 residues. The V segment lost 3 bases and the J segment 5 bases; nucleotides outside the gene matches: 8. The CDR3 DNA is TGTGCCAGCAGCTCCCCTAGCGGGAGAATCGACGAGCAGTACTTC. As protein: CASSSPSGRIDEQYF.

V is TRBV11-1 and J is TRBJ2-5; D might be TRBD1 or TRBD2, each matching 5 bases. CDR1 and CDR2 (germline): SGHAT, FQDESV (reference sequence). V gave up 0 bases and J gave up 5 bases, with 13 bases separating them. This CDR3 region has 15 residues. CDR3 sequence: CASSLARGVQETQYF. CDR3 in DNA: TGTGCCAGCAGCTTAGCGAGGGGAGTACAGGAGACCCAGTACTTC.

This clonotype was detected a few times. CDR3 sequence (DNA): TGTGCCATCAGTGAGTCCAGCGGGAGTCTCTACGAGCAGTACTTC. Amino acids: CAISESSGSLYEQYF. The rearrangement joins TRBV10-3 to TRBJ2-7; 8 bases line up with TRBD2. This CDR3 has 15 amino acids. The V segment lost 0 bases and the J segment 3 bases; nucleotides outside the gene matches: 4. In germline, CDR1 is ENHRY, CDR2 SYGVKD.

This clonotype was picked up a small number of times. The rearrangement uses TRBV27 and TRBJ2-1; no clear D. V gave up 5 bases and J gave up 0 bases, with 14 bases separating them. CDR3 length: 16 residues. Per germline, CDR1 MNHEY and CDR2 SMNVEV (reference sequence). In DNA, the CDR3 is TGTGCCAGCAGTACCATAGGATACAGCTCCTACAATGAGCAGTTCTTC. Its protein is CASSTIGYSSYNEQFF.

The chain employs TRBV11-1 and TRBJ2-1, with no clear D. The V end was cut by 4 bases, the J end by 0 bases, with 22 bases between. The CDR3 runs 19 residues. Looked up from germline, CDR1 is SGHAT and CDR2 is FQDESV (reference sequence). CDR3 nucleotides: TGTGCCAGCAGCTCGACCTTGTGGGGAACCCTTCGCTCCTACAATGAGCAGTTCTTC. Its translation: CASSSTLWGTLRSYNEQFF.

This clonotype was counted at least ten times. V gene TRBV7-9 combines with J gene TRBJ2-7, with a weak D call TRBD1 (6 bases). V lost 1 base to trimming and J lost 4 bases, with 8 bases between them. The CDR3 runs 13 residues. CDR1 is SEHNR and CDR2 is FQNEAQ in the germline V gene (reference sequence). DNA for the CDR3: TGTGCCAGCAGCTTAGACAGGGTTTACGAGCAGTACTTC. This sequence encodes CASSLDRVYEQYF.

A few counts support this clonotype. The rearrangement uses TRBV10-3 and TRBJ2-7; 10 positions match TRBD1. The CDR3 length is 17 residues. Germline CDR1 ENHRY, CDR2 SYGVKD. The V gene end was trimmed by 2 bases and the J gene end by 1 base; junction bases not matched to a gene: 8. The DNA for the CDR3 is TGTGCCATCAGTGAGCTGGAGGACAGGGGGGTTTCCTACGAGCAGTACTTC. Amino acids: CAISELEDRGVSYEQYF.

This clonotype showed up many times. The chain recombines TRBV6-1 with TRBJ2-3; 9 bases agree with TRBD1. This CDR3 has 16 amino acids. J gave up 2 bases and V 7 bases, and 10 bases lay outside the gene matches. Germline V gives CDR1 MNHNS, CDR2 SASEGT. CDR3 nucleotides: TGTGCCAGCACGGGACAGGGTCGTACGATCACAGATACGCAGTATTTT. Protein: CASTGQGRTITDTQYF.

The CDR3 nucleotides are TGTGCCAGCAGCTTACTAGCGGGAGGGCCTCAAGATACGCAGTATTTT. Protein product: CASSLLAGGPQDTQYF. This rearrangement joins TRBV7-8 to TRBJ2-3, with 12 bases identical to TRBD2. V trimming: 2 bases; J trimming: 5 bases; junction bases outside the gene matches: 5. This CDR3 comprises 16 residues. From germline, CDR1 is SGHVS and CDR2 FQNEAQ.

In its sample, this clonotype was seen many times. This chain connects TRBV20-1 to TRBJ1-1, with unresolved D. The CDR3 is made up of 12 amino acids. V was trimmed by 6 bases and J by 10 bases, leaving 18 bases between them. CDR1 is DFQATT and CDR2 is SNEGSKA in the germline V gene (reference sequence). CDR3 in DNA: TGCAGTGCCCCTTGGAGGGAATTGGGAGCTTTCTTT. Residues: CSAPWRELGAFF.

The J gene is TRBJ2-1, the V gene TRBV9; TRBD2 aligns across 9 bases. Germline-derived CDR1 and CDR2 are SGDLS and YYNGEE. The CDR3 has 15 amino acids. With 2 bases clipped from V and 5 bases from J, the junction kept 5 bases outside the gene matches. The DNA of the CDR3 is TGTGCCAGCAGCGTTAGCGGGAGTGTCGACAATGAGCAGTTCTTC. Translated, it gives CASSVSGSVDNEQFF.

The rearrangement uses TRBV12-3 or TRBV12-4 and TRBJ2-1; tentatively, D is TRBD1 or TRBD2 (6 bases each). Trimming shortened V by 7 bases and J by 9 bases, and 22 bases separated the two germline ends. This CDR3 has 15 residues. In nucleotides, the CDR3 is TGTGCCAGCATCCTCAAGGGGGGAGTGCTTAGTGAGCAGTTCTTC. Translated, it gives CASILKGGVLSEQFF.

There are a few counts of this clonotype. At one end the junction does not follow the germline gene, possibly because of a read error. The chain has TRBV29-1 and TRBJ2-1, with TRBD2 matching 13 bases. There are 12 residues in the CDR3. Germline lookup yields CDR1 SQVTM and CDR2 ANQGSEA. In nucleotides, the CDR3 is TGCAGCATTACTAGCGGGAGGGCCAATTCCATCTTC. Its translation is CSITSGRANSIF.

This clonotype was counted at least ten times. The chain carries TRBV9 and TRBJ1-2; tentatively, D is TRBD1 (5 bases). Germline assignment: CDR1 SGDLS and CDR2 YYNGEE. The CDR3 spans 14 residues. The V and J ends lost 4 bases and 4 bases respectively, with 14 bases between them. The chain's CDR3 is CASSPPQGGYGYTF. The DNA for the CDR3 is TGTGCCAGCAGCCCCCCTCAGGGCGGCTATGGCTACACCTTC.

V gene TRBV7-2 combines with J gene TRBJ2-6; D ambiguous. The germline CDR1 and CDR2 sequences are SGHTA and FQGNSA. The CDR3 runs 16 residues. The germline V and J ends were trimmed by 2 bases and 5 bases, with 13 bases remaining between them. The CDR3 nucleotides are TGTGCCAGCAGCTTATTGTTTACGTCGAGGGCCAACGTCCTGACTTTC. Translation: CASSLLFTSRANVLTF.

This clonotype was counted only a few times. The chain is built from TRBV10-3 and TRBJ2-6, with 8 nucleotides matching TRBD1. The J segment lost 0 bases and the V segment lost 0 bases, leaving 10 bases of the junction unmatched. Germline V gene data show CDR1 as ENHRY and CDR2 as SYGVKD. This CDR3 region has 20 residues. The CDR3, as DNA: TGTGCCATCAGTGAGTCGATGGACAGGGCCCTTATCTCTGGGGCCAACGTCCTGACTTTC. It yields the protein CAISESMDRALISGANVLTF.

This clonotype occurred a few times. V gene TRBV4-2 combines with J gene TRBJ2-1; 9 nucleotides align to TRBD2. Looked up from germline, CDR1 is LGHNA and CDR2 is YNFKEQ. V shed 0 bases, J shed 0 bases, and the junction held 12 bases outside the gene matches. The CDR3 loop spans 20 amino acids. The CDR3 protein is CASSQDWREGDYSSYNEQFF. In nucleotides, the CDR3 is TGTGCCAGCAGCCAAGATTGGCGGGAGGGCGATTATAGCTCCTACAATGAGCAGTTCTTC.

This clonotype came up a few times. The gene calls are TRBV29-1 and TRBJ2-1; possible D gene TRBD1, 5 bases. CDR3 length: 13 amino acids. The V gene lost 1 base and the J gene lost 8 bases, with 12 bases spanning the gap. CDR1 is SQVTM and CDR2 is ANQGSEA in the germline V gene. The CDR3 loop is CSVEVRQGYEQFF. The CDR3 region has the DNA TGCAGCGTTGAAGTACGGCAGGGCTATGAGCAGTTCTTC.

Points on this clonotype: The junction differs from germline at one of its ends, possibly a read error. This rearrangement joins TRBV2 to TRBJ1-3; D remains ambiguous. Germline CDR1 reads SNHLY; CDR2 reads FYNNEI. The CDR3 consists of 15 residues. CDR3 region: CASSEDRSSGNTICF. In nucleotides, the CDR3 is TGTGCCAGCAGTGAGGACCGGAGCTCTGGAAACACCATATGTTTT.

The rearrangement links TRBV11-3 to TRBJ2-2; no clear D gene. The CDR3 consists of 13 residues. With 1 base removed from V and 16 bases from J, the gap between germline ends came to 16 bases. Germline-derived CDR1 and CDR2 are SGHNT and YENEEA. The CDR3 is CASSLVRCLDPFF. Written as DNA, the CDR3 is TGTGCCAGCAGCTTAGTTCGTTGTTTGGATCCGTTTTTT. The complete variable domain, with remaining parts taken from reference TRBV11-3 and TRBJ2-2, reads EAGVVQSPRYKIIEKKQPVAFWCNPISGHNTLYWYLQNLGQGPELLIRYENEEAVDDSQLPKDRFSAERLKGVDSTLKIQPAELGDSAVYLCASSLVRCLDPFFGEGSRLTVL.

The rearrangement joins TRBV9 to TRBJ1-4, with TRBD1 matching over 9 bases. V was pared by 4 bases and J by 5 bases, with 6 bases of the junction left unmatched. The CDR3 length is 15 residues. CDR1 and CDR2 from the germline V gene are SGDLS and YYNGEE. Here the CDR3 reads CASSRLGTGNEKLFF. The DNA for the CDR3 is TGTGCCAGCAGCCGCCTGGGGACAGGGAATGAAAAACTGTTTTTT.

The J gene is TRBJ1-1, the V gene TRBV7-3; 8 bases align to TRBD1. Germline assignment: CDR1 SGHTA and CDR2 FQGTGA. Trimming took 5 bases from V and 0 from J; bases not matched to a gene: 5. The CDR3 runs 15 residues. CDR3 residues: CASSPRTGMNTEAFF. The CDR3 coding sequence is TGTGCCAGCAGCCCTCGGACAGGGATGAACACTGAAGCTTTCTTT.

This clonotype was detected a few times. This chain uses TRBV10-3 with TRBJ2-7; D possibly uses TRBD1 or TRBD2 (5 bases each). CDR3 length: 12 amino acids. CDR1 and CDR2 (germline): ENHRY, SYGVKD. With 6 bases removed from V and 5 bases from J, the gap between germline ends came to 11 bases. CDR3 nucleotide sequence: TGTGCCATCAGGGGTCGGGGCCACGAGCAGTACTTC. Encoded protein: CAIRGRGHEQYF.

This clonotype was observed a few times. The chain has TRBV4-2 and TRBJ2-7; D call uncertain. V lost 3 bases to trimming and J lost 4 bases, with 7 bases between them. The length of the CDR3 is 12 residues. CDR1 LGHNA and CDR2 YNFKEQ come from the germline V gene. CDR3 sequence (DNA): TGTGCCAGCAGCCAGGGCCATTACGAGCAGTACTTC. Its translation is CASSQGHYEQYF.

The chain employs TRBV12-3 or TRBV12-4 and TRBJ2-3; TRBD2 matches 12 bases. CDR3 length: 16 amino acids. With V trimmed by 5 bases and J by 5 bases, 8 bases remained unmatched. This CDR3 is CASSPRLAGALDTQYF. DNA of the CDR3: TGTGCCAGCAGTCCGCGACTAGCGGGAGCTTTAGATACGCAGTATTTT.